This T cell receptor beta chain was found in a study of human T cells and chemical hapten exposure. Study-wide background: The use of 2% DPC on approximately 2 cm by approximately 2 cm of upper inner arm skin constituted sensitization. Study-wide results and limits: Every donor had alopecia, and their immune response may therefore differ from healthy people's.

As to time point: patch test 3, about 24 weeks after DPC sensitization. Treatment meaning: therapeutic diphenylcyclopropenone sensitization with weekly scalp DPC. Alopecia patients deemed DPC-suitable, aged 18 to 70, excluding pregnancy. This clonotype was recorded a few times. Its antigen is unidentified. TCRdb re-derived calls from the RACE reads in MiXCR, one entry per CDR3 protein. Of about 160,000 distinct CDR3 sequences listed, around 30% are singletons. Germline V gives CDR1 MNHEY, CDR2 SVGAGI. Trimming cost V 5 bases and J 2 bases; bases outside gene matches: 4. This CDR3 region has 14 residues.

The clonotype comes from a young woman with alopecia areata. Some clones in this sample may be carry-over from other donors' samples. Sequencing was performed on whole blood, taken in connection with sensitization to the hapten diphenylcyclopropenone (DPC). V and J are TRBV6-5 and TRBJ2-7, with TRBD1 matching over 9 bases. The CDR3 DNA is TGTGCCAGCAGTATTTACAGGGGGCCCTACGAGCAGTACTTC. Amino acids: CASSIYRGPYEQYF.